The 32 T cell receptor beta chains in this list originate from one sample, sequenced in a study of blood T cell repertoires in COVID-19. Sequenced by immunoSEQ multiplex PCR; TCRdb stores in-frame clones only, minus some. The data show about 98,000 clones, more than 90% seen once. The source material was peripheral blood. Receptors originate from a young man with acute or convalescent COVID-19.

This clone was counted only a few times. The genes are TRBV5-6 and TRBJ1-1; D gene uncertain. There are 15 residues in the CDR3. V was cut by 6 bases and J by 3 bases, with 18 bases left in between. CDR1 and CDR2 from the germline V gene are SGHDT and YYEEEE. The CDR3 reads CASNTWGGMDTEAFF. The CDR3 DNA follows: TGTGCCAGCAACACCTGGGGAGGGATGGACACTGAAGCTTTCTTT.

V usage is TRBV5-8 and J usage is TRBJ2-1; TRBD2 matches at 9 bases. The CDR3 is 16 amino acids. With 1 base clipped from V and 4 bases from J, the junction kept 6 bases outside the gene matches. CDR1 and CDR2 from the germline V gene are SGHTS and YDEGEE. The CDR3 DNA sequence: TGTGCCAGCAGCTTGAGTGGCGGGAGGGGGTACAATGAGCAGTTCTTC. This encodes CASSLSGGRGYNEQFF. Variable domain in full (rest from reference TRBV5-8 and TRBJ2-1): EAGVTQSPTHLIKTRGQQATLRCSPISGHTSVYWYQQALGLGLQFLLWYDEGEERNRGNFPPRFSGRQFPNYSSELNVNALELEDSALYLCASSLSGGRGYNEQFFGPGTRLTVL.

The chain employs TRBV10-1 and TRBJ1-2; the D is unclear. The V end lost 4 bases, the J end lost 0 bases, and 6 bases lay between the germline ends. Germline V CDR1 and CDR2: WNHNN, SYGVQD (reference sequence). CDR3 length equals 13 residues. CDR3 residues: CASSGTTNYGYTF. DNA of the CDR3: TGCGCCAGCAGTGGGACTACTAACTATGGCTACACCTTC.

This sequence joins TRBV18 and TRBJ2-1; TRBD2 aligns across 7 bases. V shed 1 base, J shed 0 bases, and the junction held 9 bases outside the gene matches. Germline CDR1 is KGHSH and CDR2 is LQKENI. CDR3 length: 18 residues. The CDR3 protein is CASSPHPGGPSSYNEQFF. The CDR3 nucleotides are TGTGCCAGCTCACCACATCCGGGAGGTCCGAGCTCCTACAATGAGCAGTTCTTC.

V is TRBV19 and J is TRBJ1-1, with 8 positions matching TRBD1. This CDR3 spans 15 amino acids. V trimming: 6 bases; J trimming: 0 bases; junction bases outside the gene matches: 6. From germline, CDR1 is LNHDA and CDR2 SQIVND (reference sequence). The CDR3 loop reads CASRNRQGLNTEAFF. CDR3 coding DNA: TGTGCCAGTAGAAACCGACAGGGGTTGAACACTGAAGCTTTCTTT.

The gene calls are TRBV6-1 and TRBJ1-1; D unresolved. The germline V and J ends were trimmed by 3 bases and 5 bases, with 10 bases remaining between them. This CDR3 has 13 amino acids. CDR1 and CDR2 (germline): MNHNS, SASEGT. The CDR3 DNA reads as TGTGCCAGCAGTGAGGTGTCGGGGACTGAAGCTTTCTTT. Its translation is CASSEVSGTEAFF.

The chain links TRBV19 to TRBJ2-1; 8 bases are a match to TRBD1. Looked up from germline, CDR1 is LNHDA and CDR2 is SQIVND (reference sequence). This CDR3 region has 15 residues. The V and J ends lost 5 bases and 4 bases, in that order; junction bases with no gene match: 7. The CDR3, as DNA: TGTGCCAGTAGTGGGGGACAGGACCTATACAATGAGCAGTTCTTC. Its protein product is CASSGGQDLYNEQFF.

The chain recombines TRBV6-5 with TRBJ2-2, with D possibly matching TRBD2 (5 bases). Deletions cut 1 base from V and 5 bases from J, with 14 bases between. Germline loops: CDR1 MNHEY, CDR2 SVGAGI. This CDR3 has 16 amino acids. CDR3 residues: CASSYWRQQATGELFF. In DNA form, the CDR3 reads TGTGCCAGCAGTTACTGGAGGCAGCAGGCGACCGGGGAGCTGTTTTTT.

This clone has just a few counts. The genes are TRBV9 and TRBJ2-3, with D possibly TRBD1 on 5 matching bases. Trimming shortened V by 2 bases and J by 5 bases, and 12 bases separated the two germline ends. Germline values: CDR1 SGDLS, CDR2 YYNGEE. The CDR3 runs to 14 residues. The CDR3 loop is CASSVDPGRDTQYF. The DNA for the CDR3 is TGTGCCAGCAGCGTGGACCCAGGGCGAGATACGCAGTATTTT.

J is TRBJ1-1 and V is TRBV11-2; 7 nucleotides agree with TRBD1. The length of the CDR3 is 13 residues. Germline trimming cut 3 bases from V and 3 bases from J; bases unmatched to any gene: 1. Germline V gene data show CDR1 as SGHAT and CDR2 as FQNNGV. The chain's CDR3 is CASSFTGDTEAFF. DNA of the CDR3: TGTGCCAGCAGCTTTACAGGGGACACTGAAGCTTTCTTT.

The table lists this clone with a few counts. The gene calls are TRBV2 and TRBJ1-1, with 7 bases that match TRBD1. Per germline, CDR1 SNHLY and CDR2 FYNNEI. The ends lost 7 bases at V and 2 bases at J; junction bases unmatched: 10. The CDR3 length is 15 residues. In DNA form, the CDR3 reads TGTGCCAGCAATCGGGACAGTCCCCCAAACACTGAAGCTTTCTTT. Protein product: CASNRDSPPNTEAFF.

This clone has just a few counts. The V gene is TRBV4-1, the J gene TRBJ1-5; TRBD1 agrees at 8 bases. Trimming took 4 bases from V and 4 from J; bases not matched to a gene: 3. Germline V CDR1 and CDR2: MGHRA, YSYEKL. The CDR3 consists of 14 residues. As DNA, the CDR3 is TGCGCCAGCAGCCCAGACAGGGGAAATCAGCCCCAGCATTTT. Its translation is CASSPDRGNQPQHF.

The CDR3 spells CASSVDRAGGPYEQYF. As DNA, the CDR3 is TGTGCCAGCAGCGTAGATCGGGCGGGAGGGCCATACGAGCAGTACTTC. This rearrangement joins TRBV9 to TRBJ2-7, with 9 bases lining up with TRBD2. The trim removed 0 bases at V and 4 bases at J, leaving 8 bases unmatched. The CDR3 has 16 amino acids. In germline, CDR1 is SGDLS, CDR2 YYNGEE.

The rearrangement uses TRBV28 and TRBJ1-5, with unresolved D. The V end lost 3 bases, the J end lost 3 bases, and 6 bases lay between the germline ends. CDR3 length: 13 residues. Germline V CDR1 and CDR2: MDHEN, SYDVKM. CDR3 in DNA: TGTGCCAGCAGTTTTAATCTCAATCAGCCCCAGCATTTT. It specifies CASSFNLNQPQHF.

This chain uses TRBV28 with TRBJ1-3, with D possibly TRBD1 on 5 matching bases. Germline CDR1 and CDR2: MDHEN and SYDVKM. V was shortened by 2 bases and J by 0 bases, with 5 bases between the two germline ends. The CDR3 has 14 amino acids. The CDR3 DNA reads as TGTGCCAGCAGTTTAGGACACTCTGGAAACACCATATATTTT. Translation gives CASSLGHSGNTIYF.

The rearrangement uses TRBV2 and TRBJ1-4; D possibly corresponds to TRBD1 (5 bases). The ends were cut back, 10 bases at V and 0 bases at J, with 15 bases in the middle. Germline CDR1 is SNHLY and CDR2 is FYNNEI. The CDR3 totals 15 residues. DNA of the CDR3: TGTGCCACCTCGGACATAGTTGCAACTAATGAAAAACTGTTTTTT. This translates into CATSDIVATNEKLFF.

V is TRBV19 and J is TRBJ2-7; TRBD2 matches at 10 bases. The V gene's germline CDR1 is LNHDA and CDR2 SQIVND (reference sequence). This CDR3 is built from 15 residues. The V segment lost 4 bases and the J segment 1 base; nucleotides outside the gene matches: 4. DNA for the CDR3: TGTGCCAGTAGTACACGACTAGCGGGTTCCTACGAGCAGTACTTC. Its translation is CASSTRLAGSYEQYF. The whole variable domain, remainder taken from reference TRBV19 and TRBJ2-7, is DGGITQSPKYLFRKEGQNVTLSCEQNLNHDAMYWYRQDPGQGLRLIYYSQIVNDFQKGDIAEGYSVSREKKESFPLTVTSAQKNPTAFYLCASSTRLAGSYEQYFGPGTRLTVT.

The chain links TRBV11-2 to TRBJ2-7, with 8 bases aligning to TRBD2. V lost 1 base, J lost 5 bases, and 4 bases stayed unmatched. Germline V gene data show CDR1 as SGHAT and CDR2 as FQNNGV. The CDR3 has 14 amino acids. In DNA, the CDR3 is TGTGCCAGCAGCTTAGGACTAGCGTCGGACGAGCAGTACTTC. Translated: CASSLGLASDEQYF.

The gene calls are TRBV6-5 and TRBJ1-1, with 7 bases that match TRBD1. The germline V gene encodes CDR1 MNHEY and CDR2 SVGAGI. V shed 0 bases and J 0 bases; nucleotides not matched to a gene: 4. The CDR3 sequence is 16 residues long. The CDR3 region is CASSYSRGGMNTEAFF. The CDR3 DNA sequence: TGTGCCAGCAGTTACTCGAGAGGGGGCATGAACACTGAAGCTTTCTTT.

This clone was detected once. The chain uses TRBV10-3 and TRBJ2-2; perhaps TRBD1 as D (7 bases). The CDR3 sequence is 16 residues long. With 10 bases removed from V and 4 bases from J, the gap between germline ends came to 22 bases. Germline V CDR1 and CDR2: ENHRY, SYGVKD. The CDR3 protein is CATRGVTGFGTGELFF. Here the CDR3 DNA reads TGTGCCACCCGCGGGGTGACAGGGTTCGGCACCGGGGAGCTGTTTTTT.

The V call is TRBV10-2, the J call TRBJ2-7, with 7 bases lining up with TRBD1. This CDR3 has 14 residues. Germline CDR1 WSHSY, CDR2 SAAADI. The ends lost 4 bases at V and 6 bases at J; junction bases unmatched: 9. CDR3 in amino acids: CASSGTGDGVEQYF. As DNA, the CDR3 is TGCGCCAGCAGTGGGACAGGTGACGGAGTCGAGCAGTACTTC.

This clone has only a few counts. The chain employs TRBV5-4 and TRBJ1-2; D possibly corresponds to TRBD1 (6 bases). Deletions cut 4 bases from V and 4 bases from J, with 20 bases between. Germline CDR1 reads SGHNT; CDR2 reads YYREEE (reference sequence). There are 16 residues in the CDR3. The CDR3 DNA reads TGTGCCAGCAGCCCCGAGGGGCCAGGGGCAAGCTATGGCTACACCTTC. The encoded protein is CASSPEGPGASYGYTF.

J is TRBJ1-1 and V is TRBV14; 7 bases fit TRBD1. The germline gives CDR1 SGHDN, CDR2 FVKESK. This CDR3 has 16 residues. J lost 1 base, V lost 4 bases, and 9 bases had no gene match. Here the CDR3 reads CASSPPKQGRNTEAFF. The CDR3 DNA is TGTGCCAGCAGCCCCCCCAAACAGGGGCGGAACACTGAAGCTTTCTTT.

This sequence joins TRBV2 and TRBJ1-1, with 9 bases matching TRBD1. The CDR3 extends over 15 amino acids. Trimming at V came to 4 bases and at J to 5 bases, leaving 8 bases not matched to a gene. Germline assignment: CDR1 SNHLY and CDR2 FYNNEI. Here the CDR3 DNA reads TGTGCCAGCAGTGTTCCGGGACAGGGAGAGACTGAAGCTTTCTTT. This codes for CASSVPGQGETEAFF.

The rearrangement uses TRBV19 and TRBJ1-5, with D uncertain. V dropped 3 bases and J dropped 7 bases, with 16 bases sitting between them. The CDR3 runs to 15 residues. Germline CDR1 reads LNHDA; CDR2 reads SQIVND (reference sequence). In DNA form, the CDR3 reads TGTGCCAGTAGTATCCCGCCCCCGCTGCGGCAGCCCCAGCATTTT. Protein product: CASSIPPPLRQPQHF.

CDR3 sequence: CSASRPSAGGLYNEQFF. The CDR3 DNA reads as TGCAGTGCTAGTCGGCCCTCAGCGGGAGGACTATACAATGAGCAGTTCTTC. The chain is built from TRBV20-1 and TRBJ2-1, with 9 positions matching TRBD2. CDR3 size: 17 residues. Germline CDR1 DFQATT, CDR2 SNEGSKA (reference sequence). After removal of 3 bases from V and 4 bases from J, the junction contained 13 bases not matched to a gene.

The chain links TRBV27 to TRBJ2-7; TRBD1 matches at 9 bases. Germline loops: CDR1 MNHEY, CDR2 SMNVEV (reference sequence). Trimming took 5 bases from V and 2 from J; bases not matched to a gene: 4. The CDR3 loop spans 14 amino acids. DNA of the CDR3: TGTGCCAGCAGTAAACAGGGGGCCCCCTACGAGCAGTACTTC. Amino acid sequence: CASSKQGAPYEQYF.

V gene TRBV21-1 combines with J gene TRBJ1-1; the D segment call TRBD1 is taken from the table without a DNA check. TRBV21-1 constitutes a pseudogene. CDR3 size: 15 residues. CDR3 protein: CASSKALRTNTEAFF. CDR3 DNA sequence: TGTGCCAGCAGCAAAGCGCTCAGAACGAACACTGAAGCTTTCTTT.

This sequence joins TRBV6-2 or TRBV6-3 and TRBJ1-5; 7 bases fit TRBD1. Germline lookup yields CDR1 MNHEY and CDR2 SVGEGT. The CDR3 covers 14 residues. V lost 4 bases to trimming and J lost 1 base; unmatched junction nucleotides: 1. The CDR3 nucleotides are TGTGCCAGCAGTTCGACAGGGAGCAATCAGCCCCAGCATTTT. Its translation is CASSSTGSNQPQHF.

This chain uses TRBV6-5 with TRBJ1-5; D might be TRBD1 (6 bases). Trimming removed 6 bases at V and 6 bases at J, with 12 bases between. The CDR3 has 13 amino acids. Germline V CDR1 and CDR2: MNHEY, SVGAGI. The CDR3 is CASSYREAQPQHF. Here the CDR3 DNA reads TGTGCCAGCAGCTACAGGGAGGCTCAGCCCCAGCATTTT.

V is TRBV6-5 and J is TRBJ1-1; D is unclear. Germline V gives CDR1 MNHEY, CDR2 SVGAGI. The CDR3 covers 13 residues. Trimming took 6 bases from V and 8 from J, leaving 16 bases between them. CDR3 sequence reads: CASRASGVYEAFF. CDR3 DNA: TGTGCCAGCAGGGCCTCCGGAGTATACGAAGCTTTCTTT.

This chain connects TRBV6-5 to TRBJ1-1; D gene unclear. With 4 bases removed from V and 8 bases from J, the gap between germline ends came to 17 bases. Germline CDR1 MNHEY, CDR2 SVGAGI. The CDR3 length is 14 residues. The CDR3 loop is CASSSALQRLEAFF. CDR3 DNA sequence: TGTGCCAGCAGTTCCGCCCTTCAGAGGTTAGAAGCTTTCTTT.